This is a list of T cell receptor beta chains from one sample in a study of blood T cells in healthy people across ages. MiXCR was run by TCRdb on the 5' RACE reads, yielding one entry per CDR3 protein. The sample comprises just over 1 million distinct CDR3 sequences, 40% to 50% of which are singletons, and approximately 20% rests with the top ten. Sequenced: blood. The receptors were gathered from a woman aged 55-69 years in good health. Both conserved end residues are part of each CDR3. Fields, in order: clone size, V gene, D gene, J gene, CDR3 DNA, CDR3 protein. The D gene is left open where the match is weak. Clone size appears in some rows only: once, few, many, or a class for an expanded clone.

many	TRBV28	TRBD1	TRBJ2-5	TGTGCCAGCAGCCCTCCGGGACAGGGAAAAGAGACCCAGTACTTC	CASSPPGQGKETQYF
-	TRBV10-3	-	TRBJ2-3	TGTGCCATCAGGAATGGGACTGACGCGCAGTATTTT	CAIRNGTDAQYF
-	TRBV4-2	-	TRBJ2-7	TGTGCCAGCAGCCAAAGATTCGGATTAGAAATCGACTACGAGCAGTACTTC	CASSQRFGLEIDYEQYF
-	TRBV5-1	-	TRBJ2-3	TGCGCCAGTTTATATAGGTGGCCCACAGATACGCAGTATTTT	CASLYRWPTDTQYF
-	TRBV29-1	-	TRBJ2-1	TGCAGCGTTGCAATAGGGTTATACAATGAGCAGTTCTTC	CSVAIGLYNEQFF
-	TRBV30	-	TRBJ1-2	TGTGCCAGGAGTCTCGGGGGCAGTACTGGCTACACCTTC	CARSLGGSTGYTF
-	TRBV18	-	TRBJ2-1	TGTGCCAGCTCACCAGGAGACCAGGGGACCGAAACCAATGAGCAGTTCTTC	CASSPGDQGTETNEQFF
few	TRBV29-1	TRBD1	TRBJ1-1	TGCAGCGTTGGACAGGGAAACACTGAAGCTTTCTTT	CSVGQGNTEAFF
-	TRBV5-1	-	TRBJ2-7	TGCGCCAGCAGCTTGTTAGGGGGGGGAACGAGCTACGAGCAGTACTTC	CASSLLGGGTSYEQYF
few	TRBV30	-	TRBJ2-7	TGTGCCTGGAGTGTACTTTACAGCTACGAGCAGTACTTC	CAWSVLYSYEQYF